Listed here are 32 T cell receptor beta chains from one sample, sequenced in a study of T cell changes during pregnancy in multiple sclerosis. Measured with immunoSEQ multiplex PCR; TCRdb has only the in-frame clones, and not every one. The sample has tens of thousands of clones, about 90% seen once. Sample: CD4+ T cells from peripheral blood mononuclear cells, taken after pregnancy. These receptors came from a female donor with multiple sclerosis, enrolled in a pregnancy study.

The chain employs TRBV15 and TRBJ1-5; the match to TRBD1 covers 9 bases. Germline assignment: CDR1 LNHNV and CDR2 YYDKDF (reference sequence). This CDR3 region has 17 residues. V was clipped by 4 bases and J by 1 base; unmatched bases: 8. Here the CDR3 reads CATSTVQGARSNQPQHF. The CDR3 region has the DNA TGTGCCACCAGCACAGTACAGGGGGCCAGGAGCAATCAGCCCCAGCATTTT.

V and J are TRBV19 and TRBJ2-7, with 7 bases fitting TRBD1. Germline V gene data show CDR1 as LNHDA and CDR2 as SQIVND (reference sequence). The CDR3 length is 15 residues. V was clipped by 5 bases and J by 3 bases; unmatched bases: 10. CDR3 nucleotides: TGTGCCAGTAGTCAAACAGGGGTCGCCCGCTACGAGCAGTACTTC. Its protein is CASSQTGVARYEQYF. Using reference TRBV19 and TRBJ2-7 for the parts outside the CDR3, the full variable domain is DGGITQSPKYLFRKEGQNVTLSCEQNLNHDAMYWYRQDPGQGLRLIYYSQIVNDFQKGDIAEGYSVSREKKESFPLTVTSAQKNPTAFYLCASSQTGVARYEQYFGPGTRLTVT.

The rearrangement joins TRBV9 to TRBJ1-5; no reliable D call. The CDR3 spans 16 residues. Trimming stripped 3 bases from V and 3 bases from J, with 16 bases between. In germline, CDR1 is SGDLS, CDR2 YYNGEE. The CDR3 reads CASSDGRGTYNQPQHF. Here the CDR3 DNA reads TGTGCCAGCAGCGACGGTAGAGGCACATACAATCAGCCCCAGCATTTT. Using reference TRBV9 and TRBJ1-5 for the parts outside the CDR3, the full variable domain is DSGVTQTPKHLITATGQRVTLRCSPRSGDLSVYWYQQSLDQGLQFLIQYYNGEERAKGNILERFSAQQFPDLHSELNLSSLELGDSALYFCASSDGRGTYNQPQHFGDGTRLSIL.

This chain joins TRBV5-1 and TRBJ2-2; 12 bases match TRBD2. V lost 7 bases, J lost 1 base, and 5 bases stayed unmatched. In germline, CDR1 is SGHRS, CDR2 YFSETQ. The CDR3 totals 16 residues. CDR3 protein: CASQTSGGLNTGELFF. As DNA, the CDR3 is TGCGCCAGCCAGACTAGCGGGGGCCTGAACACCGGGGAGCTGTTTTTT.

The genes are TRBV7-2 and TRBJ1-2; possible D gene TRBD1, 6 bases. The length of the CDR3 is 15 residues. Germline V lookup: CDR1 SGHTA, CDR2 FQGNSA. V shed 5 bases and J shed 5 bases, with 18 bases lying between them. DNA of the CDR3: TGTGCCAGCAGCGCCACGCAGGGGATTCCATATGGCTACACCTTC. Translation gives CASSATQGIPYGYTF. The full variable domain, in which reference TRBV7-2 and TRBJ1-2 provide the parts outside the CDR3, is GAGVSQSPSNKVTEKGKDVELRCDPISGHTALYWYRQSLGQGLEFLIYFQGNSAPDKSGLPSDRFSAERTGGSVSTLTIQRTQQEDSAVYLCASSATQGIPYGYTFGSGTRLTVV.

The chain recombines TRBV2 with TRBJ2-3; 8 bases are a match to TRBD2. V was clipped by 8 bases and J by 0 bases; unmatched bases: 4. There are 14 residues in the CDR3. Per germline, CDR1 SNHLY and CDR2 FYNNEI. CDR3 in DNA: TGTGCCAGCCTACTAGCGGAAAGCACAGATACGCAGTATTTT. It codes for CASLLAESTDTQYF.

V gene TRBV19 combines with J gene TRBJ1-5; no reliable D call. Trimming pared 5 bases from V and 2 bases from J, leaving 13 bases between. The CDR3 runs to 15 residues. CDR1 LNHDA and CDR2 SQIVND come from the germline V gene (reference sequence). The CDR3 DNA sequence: TGTGCCAGTAGTGATACATTCGGAGGCAATCAGCCCCAGCATTTT. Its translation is CASSDTFGGNQPQHF.

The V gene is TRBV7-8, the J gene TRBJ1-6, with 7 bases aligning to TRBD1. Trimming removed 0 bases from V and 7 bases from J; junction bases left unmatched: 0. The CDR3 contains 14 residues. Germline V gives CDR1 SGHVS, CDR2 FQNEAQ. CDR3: CASSLAGGNSPLHF. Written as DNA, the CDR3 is TGTGCCAGCAGCTTAGCAGGGGGCAATTCACCCCTCCACTTT.

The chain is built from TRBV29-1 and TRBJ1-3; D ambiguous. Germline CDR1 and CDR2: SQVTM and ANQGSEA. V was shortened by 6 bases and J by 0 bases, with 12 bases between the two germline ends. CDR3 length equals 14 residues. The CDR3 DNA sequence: TGCAGCGTCCTCACACAGCCCTCTGGAAACACCATATATTTT. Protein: CSVLTQPSGNTIYF. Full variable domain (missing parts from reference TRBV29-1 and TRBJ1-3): SAVISQKPSRDICQRGTSLTIQCQVDSQVTMMFWYRQQPGQSLTLIATANQGSEATYESGFVIDKFPISRPNLTFSTLTVSNMSPEDSSIYLCSVLTQPSGNTIYFGEGSWLTVV.

CDR3 region: CAWSRGLGGETQYF. The CDR3 DNA reads as TGTGCCTGGAGTAGGGGACTAGGGGGAGAGACCCAGTACTTC. This chain joins TRBV30 and TRBJ2-5; 8 bases align to TRBD2. The CDR3 is made up of 14 amino acids. Unmatched junction bases numbered 6, after V lost 2 bases and J lost 4 bases. The germline V gene encodes CDR1 GTSNPN and CDR2 SVGIG (reference sequence).

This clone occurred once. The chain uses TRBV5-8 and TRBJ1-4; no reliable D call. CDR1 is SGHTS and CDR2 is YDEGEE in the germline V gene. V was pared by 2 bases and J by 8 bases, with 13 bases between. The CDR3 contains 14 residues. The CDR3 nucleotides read TGTGCCAGCAGCTTCGAACCTCTAGGAGAAAAACTGTTTTTT. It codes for CASSFEPLGEKLFF.

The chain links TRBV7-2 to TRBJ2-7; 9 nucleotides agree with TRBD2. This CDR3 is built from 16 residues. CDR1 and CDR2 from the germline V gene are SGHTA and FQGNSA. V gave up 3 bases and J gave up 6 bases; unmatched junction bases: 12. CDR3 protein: CASSFLAGGRSLEQYF. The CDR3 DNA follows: TGTGCCAGCAGCTTTCTGGCGGGGGGGCGCAGCCTCGAGCAGTACTTC.

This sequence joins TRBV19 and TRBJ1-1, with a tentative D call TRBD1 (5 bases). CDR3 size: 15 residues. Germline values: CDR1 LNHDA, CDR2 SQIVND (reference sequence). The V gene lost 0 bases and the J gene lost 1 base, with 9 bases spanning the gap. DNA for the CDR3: TGTGCCAGTAGTATAGATCGGGGGAAGAACACTGAAGCTTTCTTT. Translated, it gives CASSIDRGKNTEAFF.

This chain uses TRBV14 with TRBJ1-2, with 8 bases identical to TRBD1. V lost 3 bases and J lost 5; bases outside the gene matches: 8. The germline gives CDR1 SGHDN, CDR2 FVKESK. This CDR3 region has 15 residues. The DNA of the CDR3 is TGTGCCAGCAGCCAGAGGGACAGGCCCACGTATGGCTACACCTTC. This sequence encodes CASSQRDRPTYGYTF.

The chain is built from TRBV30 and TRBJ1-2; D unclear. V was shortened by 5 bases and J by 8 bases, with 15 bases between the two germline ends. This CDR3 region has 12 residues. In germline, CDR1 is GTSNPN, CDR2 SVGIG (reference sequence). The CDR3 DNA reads TGTGCCTGGCGTGCCCCATCTAGGGGCTACACCTTC. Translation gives CAWRAPSRGYTF.

The DNA of the CDR3 is TGCAGTGCTAAAGGGGGCCCGGACGCTTTCTTT. It codes for CSAKGGPDAFF. This chain connects TRBV20-1 to TRBJ1-1; 7 bases line up with TRBD1. This CDR3 is built from 11 residues. After removal of 4 bases from V and 11 bases from J, the junction contained 7 bases not matched to a gene. CDR1 and CDR2 from the germline V gene are DFQATT and SNEGSKA (reference sequence).

The CDR3 sequence: CAWIRGMNTEAFF. The CDR3, as DNA: TGTGCCTGGATCCGGGGGATGAACACTGAAGCTTTCTTT. This chain joins TRBV30 and TRBJ1-1, with D perhaps TRBD1 (5 bases). The germline CDR1 and CDR2 sequences are GTSNPN and SVGIG (reference sequence). Trimming shortened V by 4 bases and J by 0 bases, and 9 bases separated the two germline ends. The CDR3 is 13 residues long.

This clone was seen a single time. DNA for the CDR3: TGTGCCAGCAGCTTGGTCGGTCGATCTCAAGAGACCCAGTACTTC. This codes for CASSLVGRSQETQYF. This sequence joins TRBV5-4 and TRBJ2-5, with D hard to call. This CDR3 has 15 amino acids. V was clipped by 0 bases and J by 2 bases, with 11 bases between them. Germline V gene lookup returns CDR1 SGHNT and CDR2 YYREEE (reference sequence). The entire variable domain, with the rest obtained from reference TRBV5-4 and TRBJ2-5, is as follows: ETGVTQSPTHLIKTRGQQVTLRCSSQSGHNTVSWYQQALGQGPQFIFQYYREEENGRGNFPPRFSGLQFPNYSSELNVNALELDDSALYLCASSLVGRSQETQYFGPGTRLLVL.

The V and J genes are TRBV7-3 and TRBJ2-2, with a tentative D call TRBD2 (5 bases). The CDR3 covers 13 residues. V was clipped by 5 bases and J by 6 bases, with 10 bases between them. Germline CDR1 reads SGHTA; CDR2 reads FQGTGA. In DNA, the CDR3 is TGTGCCAGCAGCCGGATGGAGGCCGGGGAGCTGTTTTTT. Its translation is CASSRMEAGELFF.

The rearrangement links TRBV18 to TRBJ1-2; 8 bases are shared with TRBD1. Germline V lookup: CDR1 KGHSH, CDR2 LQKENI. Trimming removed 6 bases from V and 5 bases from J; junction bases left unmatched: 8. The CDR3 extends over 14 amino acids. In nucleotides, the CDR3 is TGTGCCAGCTCTACCGACAGGGGTGGTTATGGCTACACCTTC. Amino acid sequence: CASSTDRGGYGYTF.

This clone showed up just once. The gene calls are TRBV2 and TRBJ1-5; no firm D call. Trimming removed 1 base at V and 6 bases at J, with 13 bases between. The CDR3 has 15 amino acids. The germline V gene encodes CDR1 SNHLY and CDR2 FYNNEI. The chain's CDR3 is CASSEDRRKTQPQHF. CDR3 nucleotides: TGTGCCAGCAGTGAAGACAGAAGGAAGACTCAGCCCCAGCATTTT.

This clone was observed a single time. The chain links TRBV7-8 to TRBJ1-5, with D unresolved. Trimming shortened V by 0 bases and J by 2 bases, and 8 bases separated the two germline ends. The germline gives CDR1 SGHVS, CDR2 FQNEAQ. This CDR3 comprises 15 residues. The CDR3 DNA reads TGTGCCAGCAGCTTAGCCGGTGTCGGCAATCAGCCCCAGCATTTT. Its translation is CASSLAGVGNQPQHF.

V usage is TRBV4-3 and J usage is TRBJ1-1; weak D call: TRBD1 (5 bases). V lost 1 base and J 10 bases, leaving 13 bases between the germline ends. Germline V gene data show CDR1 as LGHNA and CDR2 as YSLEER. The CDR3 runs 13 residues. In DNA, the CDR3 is TGCGCCAGCAGCCAAGGGAGGGGTTCCAGAGCTTTCTTT. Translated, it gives CASSQGRGSRAFF.

CDR3 DNA sequence: TGTGCCAGCAGCCAAGATTTGGGGTGGGGGCTACAGCAGTACTTC. It translates to CASSQDLGWGLQQYF. This chain joins TRBV4-2 and TRBJ2-7; perhaps TRBD1 as D (6 bases). Germline-derived CDR1 and CDR2 are LGHNA and YNFKEQ. V lost 0 bases to trimming and J lost 8 bases, with 17 bases between them. The CDR3 length is 15 residues.

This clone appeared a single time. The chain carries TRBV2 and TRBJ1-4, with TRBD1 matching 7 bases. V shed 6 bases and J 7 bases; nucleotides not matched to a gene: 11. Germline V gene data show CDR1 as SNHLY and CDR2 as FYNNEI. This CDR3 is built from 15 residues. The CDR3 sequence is CASRLGQPIGEKLFF. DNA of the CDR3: TGTGCCAGCAGACTGGGACAGCCCATAGGTGAAAAACTGTTTTTT.

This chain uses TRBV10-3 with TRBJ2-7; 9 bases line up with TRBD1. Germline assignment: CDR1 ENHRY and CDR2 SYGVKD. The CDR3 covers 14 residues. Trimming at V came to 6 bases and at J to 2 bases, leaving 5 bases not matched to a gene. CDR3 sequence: CAISPTGGPYEQYF. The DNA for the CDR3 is TGTGCCATCAGCCCGACAGGGGGACCCTACGAGCAGTACTTC.

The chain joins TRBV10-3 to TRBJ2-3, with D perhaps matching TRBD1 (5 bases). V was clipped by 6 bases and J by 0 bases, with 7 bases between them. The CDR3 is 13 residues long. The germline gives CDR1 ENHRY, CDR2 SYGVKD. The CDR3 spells CAIRDTSTDTQYF. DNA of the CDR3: TGTGCCATCAGGGACACTAGCACAGATACGCAGTATTTT.

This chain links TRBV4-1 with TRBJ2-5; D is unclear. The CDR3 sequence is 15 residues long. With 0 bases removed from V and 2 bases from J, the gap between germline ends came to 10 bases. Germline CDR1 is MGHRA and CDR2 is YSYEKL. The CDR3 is CASSQDLLRQETQYF. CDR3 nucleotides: TGCGCCAGCAGCCAAGACCTTCTAAGACAAGAGACCCAGTACTTC.

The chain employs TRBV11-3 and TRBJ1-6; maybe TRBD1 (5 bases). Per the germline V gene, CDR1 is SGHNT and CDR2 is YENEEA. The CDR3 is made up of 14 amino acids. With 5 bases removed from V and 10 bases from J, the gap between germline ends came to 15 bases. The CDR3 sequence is CASSATEKGSPLHF. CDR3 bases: TGTGCCAGCAGCGCGACAGAAAAAGGATCACCCCTCCACTTT.

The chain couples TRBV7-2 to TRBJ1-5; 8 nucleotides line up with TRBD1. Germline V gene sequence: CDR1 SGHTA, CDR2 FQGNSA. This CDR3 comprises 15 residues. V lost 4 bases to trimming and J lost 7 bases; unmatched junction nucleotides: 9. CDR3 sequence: CASSWRTGNLQPQHF. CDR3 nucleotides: TGTGCCAGCAGCTGGCGGACAGGGAACTTACAGCCCCAGCATTTT.

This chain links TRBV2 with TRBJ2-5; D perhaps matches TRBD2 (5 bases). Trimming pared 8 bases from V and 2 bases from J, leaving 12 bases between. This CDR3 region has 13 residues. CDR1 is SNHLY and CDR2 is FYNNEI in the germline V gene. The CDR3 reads CASGGTFQETQYF. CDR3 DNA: TGTGCCAGCGGAGGAACATTTCAAGAGACCCAGTACTTC.

The CDR3 DNA reads as TGTGCCAGCAGTTCCGACAGGGTAGCGGATCAGCCCCAGCATTTT. This gives the protein CASSSDRVADQPQHF. The genes are TRBV27 and TRBJ1-5; 7 positions agree with TRBD1. The V segment lost 4 bases and the J segment 5 bases; nucleotides outside the gene matches: 8. The germline gives CDR1 MNHEY, CDR2 SMNVEV (reference sequence). The CDR3 runs 15 residues.